What follows is one TCR beta chain and its context. The antigen remains unidentified. This sample was taken from a study of cytomegalovirus exposure and HLA in healthy donors. Study-wide results and caveats: Donors belonging to an Asian-associated ancestry cluster reportedly showed fewer N-insertions in productive TCRs than the roughly 700-donor mean, according to what a later analysis found. For presence/absence analyses, sequencing depth was assumed to be roughly uniform across donors. In an earlier analysis, about 90% or about 30%: the productive usage of most TCR beta V segments.

The V and J ends lost 6 bases and 8 bases, in that order; junction bases with no gene match: 6. The CDR3 has 13 amino acids. From germline, CDR1 is SNHLY and CDR2 FYNNEI. 60 Vbeta and 13 Jbeta primers were used in PCR. Sequencing used immunoSEQ multiplex PCR; TCRdb keeps in-frame clones, though not all of them. The sample features 200,000 or so clones, with less than 0.85% in its top ten. At collection, donors were nominally healthy, but unrecorded immune exposures were probable. The sequence was obtained from a boy between 10 and 17 years old in good health and CMV-seronegative. The rearrangement uses TRBV2 and TRBJ1-2; 10 bases map to TRBD1. The sequencing sample was made of PBMCs. CDR3 amino acids: CASSDRGPGGYTF. Here the CDR3 DNA reads TGTGCCAGCAGCGACAGGGGGCCGGGCGGCTACACCTTC.